Listed below are T cell receptor beta chains from one sample, sequenced in a study of tumor-infiltrating lymphocytes in primary liver carcinoma. TCRdb reanalysed the multiplex PCR reads using MiXCR and keeps one entry per CDR3 protein. The sample shows 120,000 or so distinct CDR3 sequences, around two thirds of them seen only once. Sequenced material: liver tumor tissue from sampling region 1. The receptors were gathered from an older woman with primary liver carcinoma and hepatitis B virus infection. Each CDR3 is given with its conserved first and last residue. A D gene is named only where the DNA matches it firmly. Clone size is shown for a subset of rows, as once, few, many or a class of expanded clone.

v_gene,j_gene,abundance,d_gene,CDR3aa,CDR3nt
TRBV28,TRBJ1-2,few,.,CASSLELGKMGYTF,TGTGCCAGCAGTTTAGAACTGGGGAAGATGGGCTACACCTTC
TRBV6-5,TRBJ1-2,many,TRBD1,CASSYQGGDRGGYTF,TGTGCCAGCAGTTACCAAGGCGGGGACAGGGGGGGCTACACCTTC
TRBV11-3,TRBJ2-1,.,.,CASSFPSVGNERFF,TGTGCCAGCAGTTTCCCTTCCGTTGGCAATGAGCGGTTCTTC
TRBV5-5,TRBJ2-1,many,TRBD2,CASSPTSGRAYNEQFF,TGTGCCAGCAGCCCCACGAGTGGGAGGGCCTACAATGAGCAGTTCTTC
TRBV11-3,TRBJ2-1,.,.,CASSHDREDEQFF,TGTGCCAGCAGTCATGACAGGGAGGATGAGCAGTTCTTC
TRBV6-5,TRBJ1-5,.,.,CASSSREGNQAQHF,TGTGCCAGCAGTTCCCGGGAAGGCAATCAGGCCCAGCATTTT
TRBV11-3,TRBJ2-3,once,.,CANRRGDGKIDTQYF,TGTGCCAACAGGCGAGGGGATGGGAAAATAGATACGCAGTATTTT
TRBV11-1,TRBJ2-7,.,TRBD1,CASSLGQADSCEQYF,TGTGCCAGTAGCCTGGGACAGGCCGATAGCTGCGAGCAGTACTTC
TRBV30,TRBJ1-5,.,TRBD1,CAWSYTGANQPQHF,TGTGCCTGGAGTTATACAGGGGCTAATCAGCCCCAGCATTTT
TRBV7-9,TRBJ1-4,.,.,CASRQNQGNEKLFF,TGTGCCAGCAGGCAAAACCAGGGTAATGAAAAACTGTTTTTT
TRBV10-3,TRBJ2-2,.,TRBD2,CAFSWTSGRDTGELFF,TGTGCCTTCAGCTGGACTAGCGGGAGAGACACCGGGGAGCTGTTTTTT
TRBV28,TRBJ2-7,few,.,CASTLAPGYEQYF,TGTGCCAGCACCTTGGCCCCCGGGTACGAGCAGTACTTC
TRBV11-2,TRBJ1-6,.,.,CASSLDPGANSPLQF,TGTGCCAGCAGCTTAGATCCGGGGGCCAATTCACCTCTCCAATTT
TRBV11-1,TRBJ2-3,.,.,CASCLRQRAGESHF,TGTGCCAGCTGCTTAAGGCAACGTGCTGGAGAGTCCCACTTT
TRBV6-5,TRBJ2-5,.,TRBD2,CASRQAGRDYF,TGTGCCAGTAGGCAAGCGGGAAGGGACTACTTC
TRBV14,TRBJ2-7,many,.,CASSQSYYEQYF,TGTGCCAGCAGCCAATCATACTACGAGCAGTACTTC
TRBV6-1,TRBJ1-6,.,.,CASSLAGMDSPLHF,TGTGCCAGCAGTCTGGCAGGGATGGATTCACCCCTCCACTTT
TRBV7-2,TRBJ1-2,.,.,CASSFRNYGYTF,TGTGCCAGCAGCTTTCGTAACTATGGCTACACCTTC
TRBV29-1,TRBJ2-5,once,.,CIIFGSGLETQYF,TGCATCATCTTCGGATCGGGCTTGGAGACCCAGTACTTC
TRBV12-3/TRBV12-4,TRBJ1-2,many,TRBD1,CASSTNGQGRGYTF,TGTGCCAGCAGTACAAATGGACAGGGCCGGGGCTACACCTTC
TRBV6-6,TRBJ2-2,once,TRBD2,CASSSPIAGAVARELFF,TGTGCCAGCAGTTCCCCGATAGCGGGAGCGGTCGCCCGGGAGCTGTTTTTT
TRBV28,TRBJ1-2,.,.,CARSPPVYGYTF,TGTGCCAGGAGTCCTCCGGTCTATGGCTACACCTTC
TRBV28,TRBJ2-1,.,TRBD2,CASSSYSGRSSYNEQFF,TGTGCCAGCAGTTCCTATAGCGGGAGGTCCTCCTACAATGAGCAGTTCTTC
TRBV29-1,TRBJ1-5,medium-sized,.,CSVGTSSQPQHF,TGCAGCGTTGGGACCTCTTCTCAGCCCCAGCATTTT
TRBV13,TRBJ2-6,.,.,CACSSVLGRSGANVLTF,TGTGCCTGCAGCTCCGTCCTGGGACGCTCTGGGGCCAACGTCCTGACTTTC
TRBV28,TRBJ2-3,many,TRBD2,CASSLVREADTQYF,TGTGCCAGCAGTTTAGTGCGGGAGGCAGATACGCAGTATTTT
TRBV11-2,TRBJ2-5,.,.,CASRSGATRETQYF,TGTGCCAGCAGGTCAGGGGCCACACGAGAGACCCAGTACTTC
TRBV5-1,TRBJ2-3,.,.,CASSLGIRGDTQYF,TGCGCCAGCAGCTTGGGGATAAGAGGAGATACGCAGTATTTT
TRBV20-1,TRBJ1-1,few,.,CSAQTVTLTAFF,TGCAGTGCGCAGACAGTTACTTTAACAGCTTTCTTT
TRBV30,TRBJ2-3,once,TRBD2,CAWSALLTSDTDTQYF,TGTGCCTGGAGTGCCTTACTGACTAGCGACACAGATACGCAGTATTTT
TRBV24-1,TRBJ2-6,.,.,CATSDSGVSVGANVLTF,TGTGCCACCAGTGATTCTGGGGTGTCGGTCGGGGCCAACGTCCTGACTTTC
TRBV19,TRBJ1-5,.,TRBD1,CASTPGQGSQPQHF,TGTGCCAGTACCCCGGGACAGGGAAGTCAGCCCCAGCATTTT
TRBV19,TRBJ1-2,.,.,CATRRPEVYGYTF,TGTGCCACCCGACGGCCCGAGGTATATGGCTACACCTTC
TRBV11-3,TRBJ1-3,many,TRBD1,CASRTTGAFTPGNTIYF,TGTGCCAGCAGGACTACAGGGGCTTTCACTCCTGGAAACACCATATATTTT
TRBV6-6,TRBJ2-7,many,.,CASSYSTGGYEQYF,TGTGCCAGCAGTTACTCGACTGGGGGCTACGAGCAGTACTTC
TRBV29-1,TRBJ2-3,medium-sized,TRBD2,CSVDRLAGGTDTQYF,TGCAGCGTTGATCGACTAGCGGGGGGCACAGATACGCAGTATTTT
TRBV7-9,TRBJ1-4,.,.,CANSRPGTGVRLFF,TGTGCCAACAGCCGACCCGGGACCGGCGTAAGGCTGTTTTTT
TRBV28,TRBJ2-1,once,TRBD2,CASSSPRLAGGAYNEQFF,TGTGCCAGCAGTTCTCCTCGTCTAGCGGGAGGGGCCTACAATGAGCAGTTCTTC
TRBV5-5,TRBJ2-3,.,.,CASSFVAASTDTQYF,TGTGCCAGCAGCTTTGTGGCAGCTAGCACAGATACGCAGTATTTT
TRBV6-5,TRBJ2-4,many,.,CASSSRGQTSAKNIQYF,TGTGCCAGCAGTTCCCGTGGACAGACTTCAGCCAAAAACATTCAGTACTTC